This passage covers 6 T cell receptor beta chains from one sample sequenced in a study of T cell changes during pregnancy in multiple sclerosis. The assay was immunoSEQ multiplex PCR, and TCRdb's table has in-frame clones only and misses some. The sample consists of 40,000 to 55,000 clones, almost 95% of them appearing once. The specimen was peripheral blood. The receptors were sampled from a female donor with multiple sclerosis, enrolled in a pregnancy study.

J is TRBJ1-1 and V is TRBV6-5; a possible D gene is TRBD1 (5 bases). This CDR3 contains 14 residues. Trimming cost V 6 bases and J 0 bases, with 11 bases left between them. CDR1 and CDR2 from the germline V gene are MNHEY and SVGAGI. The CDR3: CASRLGALNTEAFF. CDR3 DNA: TGTGCCAGCAGGTTAGGGGCTTTGAACACTGAAGCTTTCTTT.

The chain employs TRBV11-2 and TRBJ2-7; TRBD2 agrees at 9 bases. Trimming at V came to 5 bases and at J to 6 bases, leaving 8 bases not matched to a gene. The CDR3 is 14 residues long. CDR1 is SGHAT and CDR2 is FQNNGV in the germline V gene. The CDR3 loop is CASSLGTSTSEQYF. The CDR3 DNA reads TGTGCCAGCAGCCTCGGGACTAGCACTTCCGAGCAGTACTTC.

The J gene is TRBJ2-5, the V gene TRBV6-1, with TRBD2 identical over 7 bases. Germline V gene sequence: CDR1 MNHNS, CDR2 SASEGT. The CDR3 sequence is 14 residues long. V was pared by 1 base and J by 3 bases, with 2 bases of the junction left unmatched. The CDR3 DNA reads TGTGCCAGCAGTGAAGTGGGGGGGGAAGAGACCCAGTACTTC. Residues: CASSEVGGEETQYF.

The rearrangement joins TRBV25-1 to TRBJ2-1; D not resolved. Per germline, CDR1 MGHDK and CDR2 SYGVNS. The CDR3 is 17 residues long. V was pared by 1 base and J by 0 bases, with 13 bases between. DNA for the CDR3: TGTGCCAGCAGTGAATCCTTCCACTACCCCTCCTACAATGAGCAGTTCTTC. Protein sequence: CASSESFHYPSYNEQFF. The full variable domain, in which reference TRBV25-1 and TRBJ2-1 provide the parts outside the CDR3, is EADIYQTPRYLVIGTGKKITLECSQTMGHDKMYWYQQDPGMELHLIHYSYGVNSTEKGDLSSESTVSRIRTEHFPLTLESARPSHTSQYLCASSESFHYPSYNEQFFGPGTRLTVL.

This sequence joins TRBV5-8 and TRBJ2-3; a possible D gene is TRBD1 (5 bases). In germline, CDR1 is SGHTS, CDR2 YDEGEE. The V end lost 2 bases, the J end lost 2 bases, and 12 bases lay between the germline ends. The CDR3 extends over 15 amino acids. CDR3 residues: CASSLQVTPTDTQYF. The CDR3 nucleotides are TGTGCCAGCAGCTTACAGGTCACCCCCACAGATACGCAGTATTTT.

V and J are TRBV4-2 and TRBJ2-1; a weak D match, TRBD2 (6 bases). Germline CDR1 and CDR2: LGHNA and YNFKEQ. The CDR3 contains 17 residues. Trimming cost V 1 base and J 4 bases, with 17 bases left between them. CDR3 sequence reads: CASSQGPGERSYNEQFF. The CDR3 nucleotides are TGTGCCAGCAGCCAAGGACCGGGGGAGCGCTCTTACAATGAGCAGTTCTTC.